This TCR beta chain was observed in a study of T cells in Graves' hyperthyroidism and ophthalmopathy. Amplification of TCR beta CDR3 regions was performed using RNA transcripts as template. HTBI primers were the set used in a first-round RT-PCR of the TCR CDR3. MiXCR was run by TCRdb on the multiplex PCR reads, yielding one entry per CDR3 protein. The sample has 480,000 or so distinct CDR3 sequences; 46% are singletons. Study-level results: Within blood appeared most thyroid clonotypes that had expanded above 0.001.

Germline CDR1 is SGDLS and CDR2 is YYNGEE. The CDR3 is made up of 15 amino acids. V dropped 1 base and J dropped 2 bases, with 11 bases sitting between them. With respect to this clonotype: Its antigen is as yet unknown.

What was sequenced was peripheral blood or thyroid tissue (not recorded which). The receptor's source is an adult woman with Graves' disease, either hyperthyroidism or ophthalmopathy (not recorded which). The chain couples TRBV9 to TRBJ2-3, with D possibly matching TRBD1 (5 bases). CDR3 sequence reads: CASSVQGQVTDTQYF. The CDR3, as DNA: TGTGCCAGCAGCGTACAAGGACAAGTCACAGATACGCAGTATTTT.